This T cell receptor (beta chain) was sequenced in a study of shared clonotypes between healthy human individuals. Whole-study context: The study used three CD4 naive, three CD4 memory, two CD8 naive and one CD8 memory plate per donor.

There are 15 residues in the CDR3. After removal of 6 bases from V and 0 bases from J, the junction contained 7 bases not matched to a gene. Looked up from germline, CDR1 is MDHEN and CDR2 is SYDVKM. Sorted subsets were amplified in replicate PCRs using 200 to 250 ng DNA, 32,000 or so T cell genomes. Generated by immunoSEQ multiplex PCR, the TCRdb table keeps only in-frame clones and is missing some. The repertoire consists of approximately 2.3 million clones, with just over 90% occurring once and the leading ten covering 0.39%. The clonotype was recovered from a young man in good health. Some clones in this sample may be carry-over from other donors' samples. The sample consisted of naive CD4+ T cells from PBMCs. Subset denoted: CD45RA+ positively selected. The chain couples TRBV28 to TRBJ1-1, with 7 bases identical to TRBD1. The CDR3 DNA is TGTGCCAGCAGGCCTGGGACAGCAGTGAACACTGAAGCTTTCTTT. Its protein is CASRPGTAVNTEAFF.